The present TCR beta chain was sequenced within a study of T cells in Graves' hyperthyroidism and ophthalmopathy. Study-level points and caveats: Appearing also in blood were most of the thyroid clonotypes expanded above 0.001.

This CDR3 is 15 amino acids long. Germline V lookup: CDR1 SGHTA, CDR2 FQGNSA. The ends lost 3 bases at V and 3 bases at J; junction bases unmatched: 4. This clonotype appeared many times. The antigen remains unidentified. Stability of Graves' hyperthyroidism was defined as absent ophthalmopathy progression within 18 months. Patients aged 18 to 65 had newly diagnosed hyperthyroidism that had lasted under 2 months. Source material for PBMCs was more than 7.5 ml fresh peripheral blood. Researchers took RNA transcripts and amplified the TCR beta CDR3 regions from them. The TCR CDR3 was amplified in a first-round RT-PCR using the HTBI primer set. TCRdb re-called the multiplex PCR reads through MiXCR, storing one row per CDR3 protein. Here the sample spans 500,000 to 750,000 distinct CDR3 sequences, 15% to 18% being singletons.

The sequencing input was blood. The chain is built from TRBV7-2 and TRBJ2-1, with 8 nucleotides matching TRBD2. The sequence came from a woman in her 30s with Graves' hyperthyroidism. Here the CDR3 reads CASSFPGTSYNEQFF. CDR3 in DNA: TGTGCCAGCAGCTTCCCCGGGACTAGCTACAATGAGCAGTTCTTC.